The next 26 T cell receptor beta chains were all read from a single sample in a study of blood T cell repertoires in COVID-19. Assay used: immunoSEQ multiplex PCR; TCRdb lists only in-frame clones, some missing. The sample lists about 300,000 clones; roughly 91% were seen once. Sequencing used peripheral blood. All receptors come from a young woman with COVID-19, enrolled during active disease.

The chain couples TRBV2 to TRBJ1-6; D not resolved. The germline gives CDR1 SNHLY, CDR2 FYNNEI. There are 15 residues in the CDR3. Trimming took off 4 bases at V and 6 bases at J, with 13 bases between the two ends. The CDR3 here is CASSVAGNSNSPLHF. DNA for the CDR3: TGTGCCAGCAGTGTCGCCGGGAATTCTAATTCACCCCTCCACTTT. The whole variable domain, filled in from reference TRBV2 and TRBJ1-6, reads EPEVTQTPSHQVTQMGQEVILRCVPISNHLYFYWYRQILGQKVEFLVSFYNNEISEKSEIFDDQFSVERPDGSNFTLKIRSTKLEDSAMYFCASSVAGNSNSPLHFGNGTRLTVT.

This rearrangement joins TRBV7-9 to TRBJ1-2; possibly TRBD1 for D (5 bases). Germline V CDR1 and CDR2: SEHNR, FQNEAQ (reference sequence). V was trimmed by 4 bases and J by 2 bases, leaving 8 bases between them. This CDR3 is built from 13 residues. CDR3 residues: CASSSPGNYGYTF. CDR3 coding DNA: TGTGCCAGCAGCTCCCCAGGGAACTATGGCTACACCTTC.

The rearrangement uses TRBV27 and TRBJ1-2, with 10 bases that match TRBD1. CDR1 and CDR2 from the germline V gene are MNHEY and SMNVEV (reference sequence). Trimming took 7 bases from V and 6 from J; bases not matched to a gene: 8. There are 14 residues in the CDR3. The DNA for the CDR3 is TGTGCCAGCAAATCCCGGGACAGGGGACATGGCTACACCTTC. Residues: CASKSRDRGHGYTF.

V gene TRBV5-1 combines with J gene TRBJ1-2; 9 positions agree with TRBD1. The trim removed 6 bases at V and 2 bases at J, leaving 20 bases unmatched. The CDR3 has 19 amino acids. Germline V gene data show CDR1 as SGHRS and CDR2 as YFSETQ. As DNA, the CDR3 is TGCGCCAGCAACTTAATACCCAATTACGGGACAGGGAAGAACTATGGCTACACCTTC. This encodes CASNLIPNYGTGKNYGYTF.

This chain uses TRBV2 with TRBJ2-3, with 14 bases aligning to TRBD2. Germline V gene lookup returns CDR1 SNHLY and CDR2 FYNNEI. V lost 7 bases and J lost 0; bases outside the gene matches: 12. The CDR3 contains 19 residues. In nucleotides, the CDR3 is TGTGCCAGCACCAATGGACTAGCGGGGGGCGGAGGCAGCACAGATACGCAGTATTTT. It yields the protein CASTNGLAGGGGSTDTQYF.

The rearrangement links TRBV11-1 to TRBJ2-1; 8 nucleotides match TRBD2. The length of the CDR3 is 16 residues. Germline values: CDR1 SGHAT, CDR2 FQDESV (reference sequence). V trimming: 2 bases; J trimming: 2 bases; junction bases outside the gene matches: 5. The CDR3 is CASSLLRGAPYNEQFF. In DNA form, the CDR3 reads TGTGCCAGCAGCTTATTGCGGGGGGCTCCCTACAATGAGCAGTTCTTC.

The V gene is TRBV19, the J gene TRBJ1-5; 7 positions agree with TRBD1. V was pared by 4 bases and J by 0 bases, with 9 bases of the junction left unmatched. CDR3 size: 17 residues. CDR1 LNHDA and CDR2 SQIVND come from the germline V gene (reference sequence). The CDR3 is CASSTRDRGYSNQPQHF. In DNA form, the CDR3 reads TGTGCCAGTAGTACCAGGGACAGAGGTTATAGCAATCAGCCCCAGCATTTT.

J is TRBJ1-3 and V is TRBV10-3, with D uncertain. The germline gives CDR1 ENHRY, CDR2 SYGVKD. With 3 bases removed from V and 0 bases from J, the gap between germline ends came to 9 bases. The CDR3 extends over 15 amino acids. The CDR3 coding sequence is TGTGCCATCAGTGATGTTCCAGACTCTGGAAACACCATATATTTT. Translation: CAISDVPDSGNTIYF.

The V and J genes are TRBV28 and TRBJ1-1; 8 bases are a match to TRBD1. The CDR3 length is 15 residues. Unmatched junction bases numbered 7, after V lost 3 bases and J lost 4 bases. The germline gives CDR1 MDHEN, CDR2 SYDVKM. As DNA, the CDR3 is TGTGCCAGCAGTTTTGGGGGAACAGGGGGCACTGAAGCTTTCTTT. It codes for CASSFGGTGGTEAFF.

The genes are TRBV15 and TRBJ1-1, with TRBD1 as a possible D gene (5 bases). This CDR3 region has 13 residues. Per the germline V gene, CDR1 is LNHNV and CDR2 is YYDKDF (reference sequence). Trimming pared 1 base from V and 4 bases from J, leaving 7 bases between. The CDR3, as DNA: TGTGCCACCAGCAGAGCAGGGCGCACTGAAGCTTTCTTT. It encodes CATSRAGRTEAFF.

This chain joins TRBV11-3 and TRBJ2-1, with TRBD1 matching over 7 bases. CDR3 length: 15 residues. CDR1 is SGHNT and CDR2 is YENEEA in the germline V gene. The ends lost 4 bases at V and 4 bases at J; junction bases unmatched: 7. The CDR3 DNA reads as TGTGCCAGCAGCTACCCCCGGGACAGATACAATGAGCAGTTCTTC. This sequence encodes CASSYPRDRYNEQFF.

The CDR3 nucleotides read TGCGCCAGCAGCCAAGGTCTCTCTGGGGCCAACGTCCTGACTTTC. The encoded protein is CASSQGLSGANVLTF. The chain has TRBV4-1 and TRBJ2-6; D is ambiguous. From germline, CDR1 is MGHRA and CDR2 YSYEKL. Trimming removed 1 base at V and 0 bases at J, with 4 bases between. This CDR3 contains 15 residues.

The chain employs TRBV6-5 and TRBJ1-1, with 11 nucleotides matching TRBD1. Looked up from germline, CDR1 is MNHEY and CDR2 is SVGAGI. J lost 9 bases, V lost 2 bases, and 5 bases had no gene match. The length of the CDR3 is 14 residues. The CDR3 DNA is TGTGCCAGCAGTTACACCGGACAGGGGGCCCAAGCTTTCTTT. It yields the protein CASSYTGQGAQAFF.

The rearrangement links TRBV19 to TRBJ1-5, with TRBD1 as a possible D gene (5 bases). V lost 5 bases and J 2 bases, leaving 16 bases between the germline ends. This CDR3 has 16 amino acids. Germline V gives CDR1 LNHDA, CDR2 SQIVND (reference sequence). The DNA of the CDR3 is TGTGCCAGTAGTCCCCTTGGCAGGGCAGGCAATCAGCCCCAGCATTTT. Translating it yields CASSPLGRAGNQPQHF.

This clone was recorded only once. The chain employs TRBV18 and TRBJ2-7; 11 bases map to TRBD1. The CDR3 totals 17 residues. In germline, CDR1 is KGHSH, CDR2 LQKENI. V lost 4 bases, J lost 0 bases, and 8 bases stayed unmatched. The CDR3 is CASSQASGTGGSYEQYF. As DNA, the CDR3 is TGTGCCAGCTCACAAGCCTCCGGGACAGGGGGCTCCTACGAGCAGTACTTC.

In DNA, the CDR3 is TGTGCCAGCAGCCACCTCCCCGGGAACACCGGGGAGCTGTTTTTT. It yields the protein CASSHLPGNTGELFF. The V and J genes are TRBV3-1 (or the pseudogene TRBV3-2) and TRBJ2-2; no reliable D call. The CDR3 has 15 amino acids. In germline, CDR1 is LGHDT, CDR2 YNNKEL (reference sequence). V was trimmed by 3 bases and J by 1 base, leaving 9 bases between them.

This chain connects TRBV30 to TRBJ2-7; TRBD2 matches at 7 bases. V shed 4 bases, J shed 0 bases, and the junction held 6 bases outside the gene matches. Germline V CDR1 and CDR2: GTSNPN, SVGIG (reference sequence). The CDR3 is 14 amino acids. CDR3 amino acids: CAWKLALSSYEQYF. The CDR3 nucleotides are TGTGCCTGGAAACTAGCGCTTAGCTCCTACGAGCAGTACTTC.

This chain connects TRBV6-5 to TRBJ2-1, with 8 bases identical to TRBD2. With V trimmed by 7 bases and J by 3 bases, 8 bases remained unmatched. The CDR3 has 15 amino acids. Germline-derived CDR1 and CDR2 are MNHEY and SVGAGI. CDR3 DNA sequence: TGTGCCAGCACCACGGGGGCGGGGGGCTACAATGAGCAGTTCTTC. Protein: CASTTGAGGYNEQFF.

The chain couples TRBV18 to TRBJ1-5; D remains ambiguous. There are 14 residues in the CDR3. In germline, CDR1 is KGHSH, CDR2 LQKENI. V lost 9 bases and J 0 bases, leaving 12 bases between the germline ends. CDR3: CASSPQNSNQPQHF. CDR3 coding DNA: TGTGCCAGTAGCCCCCAGAATAGCAATCAGCCCCAGCATTTT.

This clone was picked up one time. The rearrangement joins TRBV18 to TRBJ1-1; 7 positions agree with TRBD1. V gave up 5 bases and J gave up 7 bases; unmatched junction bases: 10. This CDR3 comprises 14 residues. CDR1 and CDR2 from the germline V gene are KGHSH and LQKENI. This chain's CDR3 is CASSEQGTSFEAFF. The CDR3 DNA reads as TGTGCCAGCTCAGAACAGGGGACGAGCTTTGAAGCTTTCTTT. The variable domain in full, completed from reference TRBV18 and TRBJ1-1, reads NAGVMQNPRHLVRRRGQEARLRCSPMKGHSHVYWYRQLPEEGLKFMVYLQKENIIDESGMPKERFSAEFPKEGPSILRIQQVVRGDSAAYFCASSEQGTSFEAFFGQGTRLTVV.

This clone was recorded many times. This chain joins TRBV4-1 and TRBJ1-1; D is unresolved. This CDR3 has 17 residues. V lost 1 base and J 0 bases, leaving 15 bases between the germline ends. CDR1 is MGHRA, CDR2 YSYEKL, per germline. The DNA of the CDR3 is TGCGCCAGCAGCCAAGTGGACTTGGGTTTCATGAACACTGAAGCTTTCTTT. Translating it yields CASSQVDLGFMNTEAFF.

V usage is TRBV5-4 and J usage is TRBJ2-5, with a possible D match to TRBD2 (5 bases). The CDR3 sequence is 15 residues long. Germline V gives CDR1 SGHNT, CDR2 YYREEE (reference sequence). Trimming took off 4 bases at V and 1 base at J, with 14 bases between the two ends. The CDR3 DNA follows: TGTGCCAGCAGCGAGGGCGTCGCGGGCCAAGAGACCCAGTACTTC. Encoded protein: CASSEGVAGQETQYF. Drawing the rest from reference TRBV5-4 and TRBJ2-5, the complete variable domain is ETGVTQSPTHLIKTRGQQVTLRCSSQSGHNTVSWYQQALGQGPQFIFQYYREEENGRGNFPPRFSGLQFPNYSSELNVNALELDDSALYLCASSEGVAGQETQYFGPGTRLLVL.

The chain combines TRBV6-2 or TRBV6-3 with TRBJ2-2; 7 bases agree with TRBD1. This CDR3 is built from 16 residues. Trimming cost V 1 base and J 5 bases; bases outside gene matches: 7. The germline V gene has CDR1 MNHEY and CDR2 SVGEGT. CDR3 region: CASSYFNRDRTGELFF. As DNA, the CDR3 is TGTGCCAGCAGTTACTTTAACCGGGACAGAACCGGGGAGCTGTTTTTT.

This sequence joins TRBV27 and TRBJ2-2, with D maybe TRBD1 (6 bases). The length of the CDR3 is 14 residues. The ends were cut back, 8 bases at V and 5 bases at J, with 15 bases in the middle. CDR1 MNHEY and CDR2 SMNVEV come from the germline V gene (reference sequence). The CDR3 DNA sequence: TGTGCCAGCTCCAGCTACACAGGGACCGGGGAGCTGTTTTTT. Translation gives CASSSYTGTGELFF.

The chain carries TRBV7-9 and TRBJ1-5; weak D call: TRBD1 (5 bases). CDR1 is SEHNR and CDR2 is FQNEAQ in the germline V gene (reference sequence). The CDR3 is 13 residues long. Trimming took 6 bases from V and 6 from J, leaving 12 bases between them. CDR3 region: CASSPGGAQPQHF. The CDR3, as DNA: TGTGCCAGCAGTCCAGGAGGGGCTCAGCCCCAGCATTTT.

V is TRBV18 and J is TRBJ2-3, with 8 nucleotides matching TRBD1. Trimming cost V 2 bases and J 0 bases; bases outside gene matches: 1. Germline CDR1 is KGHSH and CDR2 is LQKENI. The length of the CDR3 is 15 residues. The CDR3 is CASSPNRGSTDTQYF. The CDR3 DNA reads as TGTGCCAGCTCACCAAACAGGGGGAGCACAGATACGCAGTATTTT.